This TCR beta chain was captured by sequencing in a study of vaccination effects on CD4 cells after COVID-19. Broader study findings: Nearly all vaccine-induced clones in healthy recipients recognized only SARS-CoV-2.

CDR3 size: 14 residues. Germline CDR1 reads MNHNY; CDR2 reads SVGAGI (reference sequence). V shed 5 bases, J shed 3 bases, and the junction held 5 bases outside the gene matches. Clones were read by immunoSEQ multiplex PCR, and TCRdb kept only the in-frame ones, dropping some. The data show about 66,000 clones, around 79% seen once. Culture proceeded for roughly ten days, and CD4+ T cells were then isolated. Vaccination of participants consisted of two doses of either the BNT162b2 or mRNA-1273 vaccine. Researchers swapped half the medium for IL-2 medium on both days 3 and 7. A note on this clone: Its antigen is undetermined.

The clonotype comes from a human donor who received a COVID-19 vaccine. Sequenced here: CD4+ T cells from PBMCs cultured without peptide, sampled after COVID-19 vaccination. The chain recombines TRBV6-6 with TRBJ2-3, with TRBD1 matching 7 bases. CDR3 region: CASSGTVLTDTQYF. CDR3 DNA: TGTGCCAGCAGTGGGACAGTCCTTACAGATACGCAGTATTTT.